The clone carrying this T cell receptor (beta chain) was seen once. Selected positively for CCR7 and CD45RO-negative, naive CD8 cells excluded terminally differentiated effector memory CD45RA+ cells. This sample was taken from a study of shared clonotypes between healthy human individuals. There are 16 residues in the CDR3. The trim removed 2 bases at V and 0 bases at J, leaving 5 bases unmatched. Per the germline V gene, CDR1 is SGHTA and CDR2 is FQGNSA. Per sorted-subset replicate PCR, input was roughly 200 ng DNA, representing about 32,000 T cell genomes. Sequencing was performed with immunoSEQ multiplex PCR; in TCRdb, only in-frame clones are kept and a portion is missing. The data hold about 580,000 clones, with about 98% observed a single time.

V usage is TRBV7-2 and J usage is TRBJ2-7, with 9 bases matching TRBD2. Sample: naive CD8+ T cells sorted from blood. This TCR derives from a man in his thirties or forties in good health. CDR3 DNA: TGTGCCAGCAGCTTATCGGGAGCGGGGGGCTCCTACGAGCAGTACTTC. Translating gives CASSLSGAGGSYEQYF.